Sequencing of this TCR beta chain was carried out in a study of blood T cell repertoires in COVID-19. The wider study: Sample material is recorded as cDNA or gDNA derived from T cells, B-cell-depleted T cells, or PBMCs.

Measured with immunoSEQ multiplex PCR; TCRdb has only the in-frame clones, and not every one. Seen here are around 280,000 clones, about 90% observed once, and the top ten hold about 2.2%. Germline CDR1 and CDR2: MDHEN and SYDVKM. This CDR3 has 14 amino acids. Trimming removed 3 bases at V and 4 bases at J, with 13 bases between. Sequencing was carried out using peripheral blood. The V call is TRBV28, the J call TRBJ2-7; D not resolved. The sequence was collected from a woman younger than 45 who had recovered from COVID-19. This chain's CDR3 is CASSLRGKLYEQYF. CDR3 bases: TGTGCCAGCAGTTTGAGAGGAAAACTTTACGAGCAGTACTTC.